A selection of T cell receptor beta chains follows, all from one sample in a study of STAT5B mutations in CD4+ large granular lymphocyte leukemia. Clones were read by immunoSEQ multiplex PCR, and TCRdb kept only the in-frame ones, dropping some. The sample carries about 21,000 clones, approximately 75% recorded once. The sequencing sample was made of CD4+ T cells from blood buffy coats. The receptor set was obtained from a human donor in good health. The CDR3 runs from the conserved cysteine through the conserved F or W. A D gene is named only where the DNA matches it firmly. For some rows the clone size is stated as once, few or many, or as a class when expanded; others skip it.

clone_size cdr3_length d_call j_call v_call cdr3_aa cdr3_nt
NA 14 TRBD2 TRBJ2-1 TRBV7-8 CASARVAGNNEQFF TGTGCCAGCGCGAGGGTAGCGGGAAACAATGAGCAGTTCTTC
medium-sized 15 NA TRBJ2-2 TRBV11-3 CASSLDGRITGELFF TGTGCCAGCAGCTTAGACGGGAGAATCACCGGGGAGCTGTTTTTT
few 12 NA TRBJ2-2 TRBV12-5 CASAIGTGELFF TGTGCTAGTGCCATCGGGACCGGGGAGCTGTTTTTT
once 14 NA TRBJ2-2 TRBV11-2 CASSLQQSTGELFF TGTGCCAGCAGCTTACAGCAGAGCACCGGGGAGCTGTTTTTT
NA 19 NA TRBJ2-6 TRBV18 CASSPPPGQPDSGANVLTF TGTGCCAGCTCACCACCACCCGGACAGCCCGACTCTGGGGCCAACGTCCTGACTTTC
NA 12 NA TRBJ2-2 TRBV27 CASSLGSGELFF TGTGCCAGCAGTTTAGGTAGCGGGGAGCTGTTTTTT
NA 15 NA TRBJ2-7 TRBV6-5 CASLRKGTGIYEQYF TGTGCCAGCTTGAGGAAGGGTACGGGGATCTACGAGCAGTACTTC
NA 16 TRBD2 TRBJ2-1 TRBV6-1 CASSGKLAGGYNEQFF TGTGCCAGCAGTGGGAAACTAGCGGGGGGGTACAATGAGCAGTTCTTC
NA 14 NA TRBJ1-3 TRBV5-1 CASSPGDSGNTIYF TGCGCCAGCAGCCCAGGGGACTCTGGAAACACCATATATTTT
NA 11 NA TRBJ2-7 TRBV6-6 CASSTLYEQYF TGTGCCAGCAGCACGCTCTACGAGCAGTACTTC
few 12 NA TRBJ1-1 TRBV30 CAWSGSGYEAFF TGTGCCTGGAGTGGTTCCGGTTATGAAGCTTTCTTT
NA 15 NA TRBJ2-2 TRBV6-5 CASNPSGLYTGELFF TGTGCCAGCAACCCATCGGGACTCTATACCGGGGAGCTGTTTTTT
NA 14 TRBD2 TRBJ2-1 TRBV28 CASSLDLAGATQFF TGTGCCAGCAGTTTGGACCTAGCGGGAGCCACGCAGTTCTTC
NA 16 NA TRBJ2-1 TRBV19 CASSISGSLSYNEQFF TGTGCCAGTAGTATTAGCGGTAGCCTCTCCTACAATGAGCAGTTCTTC
NA 12 TRBD1 TRBJ2-1 TRBV25-1 CASYRQGLGQFF TGTGCCAGTTACCGACAGGGCCTGGGGCAGTTCTTC
few 16 TRBD1 TRBJ2-1 TRBV5-4 CASSGEAGTGIHEQFF TGTGCCAGCAGCGGAGAAGCCGGGACAGGGATTCATGAGCAGTTCTTC
NA 14 TRBD2 TRBJ2-7 TRBV18 CASRTGTSGYEQYF TGTGCCAGCAGAACCGGGACTAGCGGATACGAGCAGTACTTC
NA 18 NA TRBJ2-2 TRBV11-3 CASSLGVVRRVGTGELFF TGTGCCAGCAGCTTAGGGGTCGTCCGGAGGGTAGGCACCGGGGAGCTGTTTTTT
NA 17 NA TRBJ2-7 TRBV7-8 CASSPWIGGVTAYEQYF TGTGCCAGCAGCCCTTGGATTGGGGGAGTGACAGCGTACGAGCAGTACTTC
NA 14 TRBD1 TRBJ2-7 TRBV18 CASSPGTGGYEQYF TGTGCCAGCTCACCCGGGACAGGGGGGTACGAGCAGTACTTC